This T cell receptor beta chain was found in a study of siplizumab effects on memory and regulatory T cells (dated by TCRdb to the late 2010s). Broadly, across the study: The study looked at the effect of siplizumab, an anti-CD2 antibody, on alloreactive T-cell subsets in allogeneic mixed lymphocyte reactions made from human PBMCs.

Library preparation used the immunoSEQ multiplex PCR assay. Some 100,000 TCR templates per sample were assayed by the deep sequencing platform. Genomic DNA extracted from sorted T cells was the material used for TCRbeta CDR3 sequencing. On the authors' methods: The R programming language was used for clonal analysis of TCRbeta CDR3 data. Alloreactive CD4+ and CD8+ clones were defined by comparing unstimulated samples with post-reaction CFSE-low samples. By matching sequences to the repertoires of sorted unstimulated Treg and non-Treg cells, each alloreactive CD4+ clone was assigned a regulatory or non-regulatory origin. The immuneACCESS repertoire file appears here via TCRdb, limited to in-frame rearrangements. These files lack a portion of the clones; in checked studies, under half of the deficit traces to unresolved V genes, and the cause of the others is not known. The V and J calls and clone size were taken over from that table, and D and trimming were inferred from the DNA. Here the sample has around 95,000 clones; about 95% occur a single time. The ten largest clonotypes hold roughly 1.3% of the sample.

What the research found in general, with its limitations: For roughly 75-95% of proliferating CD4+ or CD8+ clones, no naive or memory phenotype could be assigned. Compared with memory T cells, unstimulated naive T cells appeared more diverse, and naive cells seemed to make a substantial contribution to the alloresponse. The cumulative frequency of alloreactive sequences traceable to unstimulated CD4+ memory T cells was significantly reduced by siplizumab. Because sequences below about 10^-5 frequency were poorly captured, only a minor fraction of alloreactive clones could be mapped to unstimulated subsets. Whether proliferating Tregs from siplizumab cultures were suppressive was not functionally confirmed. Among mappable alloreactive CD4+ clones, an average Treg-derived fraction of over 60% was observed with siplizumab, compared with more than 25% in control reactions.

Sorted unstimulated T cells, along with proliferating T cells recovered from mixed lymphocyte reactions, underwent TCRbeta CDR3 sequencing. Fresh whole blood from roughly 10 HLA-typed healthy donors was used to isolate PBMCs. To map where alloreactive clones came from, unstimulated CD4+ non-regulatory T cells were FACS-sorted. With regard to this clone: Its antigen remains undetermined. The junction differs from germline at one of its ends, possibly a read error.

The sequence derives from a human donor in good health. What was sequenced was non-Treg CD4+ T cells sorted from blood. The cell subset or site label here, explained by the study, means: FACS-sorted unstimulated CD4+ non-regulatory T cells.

The CDR3 reads as follows: CASSPSYGSSEQYF. In nucleotides, the sequence is TGTGCCAGCAGCCCAAGCTATGGATCCTCCGAGCAGTACTTC. This receptor chain uses TRBV7-3 and TRBJ2-7; no D segment can be confidently identified. The germline V gene provides CDR1 SGHTA and CDR2 FQGTGA. There are 14 amino acids in the CDR3, from cysteine to phenylalanine inclusive. Kept here is only the CDR3 DNA, which spans 42 bases and is read in frame from base 1.